Listed here is a single T cell receptor (beta chain). Its antigen is unidentified. The data originate from a study of cytomegalovirus exposure and HLA in healthy donors. Vbeta (60) and Jbeta (13) primers were used in the PCR. Produced via immunoSEQ multiplex PCR; TCRdb's table is partial and in-frame only. The sample holds about 82,000 clones, around four fifths seen once. Regarding the study as a whole: A highly shared variant cluster was judged a likely technical artifact. A later analysis linked a missense DCLRE1C variant to TCR beta V- and J-gene trimming. When presence/absence was analysed, sequencing depth was taken to be roughly uniform across donors.

This CDR3 has 11 amino acids. CDR1 and CDR2 (germline): SQVTM, ANQGSEA. V lost 6 bases to trimming and J lost 5 bases, with 10 bases between them. The rearrangement links TRBV29-1 to TRBJ2-5; weak D call: TRBD2 (7 bases). Source material: PBMCs. The clonotype comes from a woman aged 45-59 years in good health and CMV-seropositive. The CDR3 spells CSVRGGETQYF. The DNA for the CDR3 is TGCAGCGTGAGGGGGGGGGAGACCCAGTACTTC.